This TCR beta chain was documented in a study of blood T cell repertoires in COVID-19. This clone has just a few counts. This CDR3 spans 16 amino acids. V lost 0 bases and J 6 bases, leaving 17 bases between the germline ends. Germline lookup yields CDR1 MGHRA and CDR2 YSYEKL. Using immunoSEQ multiplex PCR, the repertoire was profiled, and TCRdb retains in-frame clones only, with some absent. The data show 150,000 to 200,000 clones, with approximately 86% seen just once and roughly 7.8% held by the top ten. Sequenced material: peripheral blood. This sequence joins TRBV4-1 and TRBJ1-2; D gene uncertain. This TCR was recovered from a man in his 60s with acute or convalescent COVID-19. CDR3 in amino acids: CASSQDPTGNLDGYTF. Written as DNA, the CDR3 is TGCGCCAGCAGCCAAGATCCGACGGGGAATTTGGATGGCTACACCTTC.